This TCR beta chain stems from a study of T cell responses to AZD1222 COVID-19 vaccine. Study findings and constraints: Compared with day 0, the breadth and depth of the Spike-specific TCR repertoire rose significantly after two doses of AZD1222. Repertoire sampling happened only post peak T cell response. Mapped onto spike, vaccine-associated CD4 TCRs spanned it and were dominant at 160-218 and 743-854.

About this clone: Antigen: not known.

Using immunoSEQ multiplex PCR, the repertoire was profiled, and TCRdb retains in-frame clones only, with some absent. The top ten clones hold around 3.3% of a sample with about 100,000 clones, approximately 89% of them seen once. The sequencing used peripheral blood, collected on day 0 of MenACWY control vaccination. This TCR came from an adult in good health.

For the CDR3, the DNA is TGTGCCAGCAGTTACTCAAGGGACTCTGGCTACACCTTC. Residues: CASSYSRDSGYTF. The J gene is TRBJ1-2, the V gene TRBV6-5; D perhaps matches TRBD1 (5 bases). This CDR3 spans 13 amino acids. V lost 0 bases to trimming and J lost 7 bases, with 9 bases between them. The germline V gene encodes CDR1 MNHEY and CDR2 SVGAGI.